These 29 T cell receptor beta chains were sequenced from one sample in a study of OX40 agonist ivuxolimab in advanced cancers. Data came from immunoSEQ multiplex PCR; TCRdb stores just in-frame clones and leaves some out. The sample records 50,000 to 65,000 clones, more than 75% being singletons. Material: CD4+ or CD8+ T cells sorted from blood, obtained in a trial of the OX40 agonist ivuxolimab. These receptors came from an adult with an advanced solid tumor such as melanoma, head and neck, liver or kidney cancer.

V and J are TRBV6-5 and TRBJ2-7; D is possibly TRBD2 (5 bases). The V end lost 2 bases, the J end lost 3 bases, and 11 bases lay between the germline ends. The length of the CDR3 is 14 residues. Germline assignment: CDR1 MNHEY and CDR2 SVGAGI. CDR3 in amino acids: CASSYKPGFYEQYV. The CDR3 DNA sequence: TGTGCCAGCAGTTACAAACCGGGATTCTACGAGCAGTACGTC.

This chain joins TRBV7-2 and TRBJ2-7; 7 positions agree with TRBD1. The germline V gene has CDR1 SGHTA and CDR2 FQGNSA. The CDR3 has 14 residues. With 5 bases clipped from V and 3 bases from J, the junction kept 7 bases outside the gene matches. The CDR3 DNA reads TGTGCCAGCAGCCCCGGGACAGTGCGCTACGAGCAGTACTTC. The encoded protein is CASSPGTVRYEQYF.

The chain joins TRBV18 to TRBJ2-4; either TRBD1 or TRBD2 may fit D (6 bases each). The CDR3 is 14 residues long. Germline CDR1 is KGHSH and CDR2 is LQKENI. V was cut by 4 bases and J by 6 bases, with 13 bases left in between. This chain's CDR3 is CASSREGGINIQYF. The CDR3 DNA follows: TGTGCCAGCTCACGTGAGGGGGGTATAAACATTCAGTACTTC.

The chain is built from TRBV29-1 and TRBJ2-7; the match to TRBD1 covers 8 bases. CDR3 length equals 14 residues. V was clipped by 5 bases and J by 4 bases; unmatched bases: 10. Per the germline V gene, CDR1 is SQVTM and CDR2 is ANQGSEA. The CDR3 reads CSVSGTGKRYEQYV. CDR3 coding DNA: TGCAGCGTTTCCGGGACAGGAAAGAGATACGAGCAGTACGTC.

The chain links TRBV13 to TRBJ1-1, with D uncertain. The germline V gene encodes CDR1 PRHDT and CDR2 FYEKMQ (reference sequence). Trimming cost V 5 bases and J 4 bases, with 20 bases left between them. The CDR3 loop spans 16 amino acids. The CDR3 DNA sequence: TGTGCCAGCAGCCCGAGTGGCGGCTTCAGCGGCACTGAAGCTTTCTTT. This sequence encodes CASSPSGGFSGTEAFF.

The chain carries TRBV7-8 and TRBJ1-3; D remains unclear. The CDR3 runs 15 residues. Germline V gene sequence: CDR1 SGHVS, CDR2 FQNEAQ. The V gene lost 2 bases and the J gene lost 0 bases, with 8 bases spanning the gap. The CDR3 DNA follows: TGTGCCAGCAGCTTACTGGGTGGCTCTGGAAACACCATATATTTT. Protein sequence: CASSLLGGSGNTIYF.

V usage is TRBV28 and J usage is TRBJ2-2; D might be TRBD1 (5 bases). CDR3 size: 14 residues. Germline-derived CDR1 and CDR2 are MDHEN and SYDVKM. The ends were cut back, 4 bases at V and 1 base at J, with 7 bases in the middle. The CDR3: CASSSRVNTGELFF. The CDR3 DNA sequence: TGTGCCAGCAGTTCCAGGGTGAACACCGGGGAGCTGTTTTTT.

The chain carries TRBV6-1 and TRBJ2-7; TRBD2 aligns across 7 bases. Germline V CDR1 and CDR2: MNHNS, SASEGT. The CDR3 totals 14 residues. V lost 4 bases to trimming and J lost 4 bases; unmatched junction nucleotides: 7. The CDR3 region is CASSGLGGTYEQYF. DNA for the CDR3: TGTGCCAGCAGTGGTCTCGGGGGGACGTACGAGCAGTACTTC.

As DNA, the CDR3 is TGTGCCAGTAGTATAGGCGGACAGCCTAATGAAAAACTGTTTTTT. Translated: CASSIGGQPNEKLFF. This sequence joins TRBV19 and TRBJ1-4; perhaps TRBD1 as D (6 bases). Trimming removed 1 base at V and 3 bases at J, with 9 bases between. Germline assignment: CDR1 LNHDA and CDR2 SQIVND (reference sequence). The length of the CDR3 is 15 residues.

V gene TRBV7-8 combines with J gene TRBJ1-3, with TRBD1 as a possible D gene (5 bases). Germline CDR1 is SGHVS and CDR2 is FQNEAQ. Trimming stripped 5 bases from V and 0 bases from J, with 11 bases between. There are 15 residues in the CDR3. CDR3 in amino acids: CASSLLGPSGNTIYF. DNA for the CDR3: TGTGCCAGCAGCCTGCTGGGGCCCTCTGGAAACACCATATATTTT.

This clone was seen just once. V is TRBV6-1 and J is TRBJ1-4, with D possibly matching TRBD1 (6 bases). The CDR3 totals 14 residues. Germline-derived CDR1 and CDR2 are MNHNS and SASEGT. With 7 bases removed from V and 8 bases from J, the gap between germline ends came to 17 bases. CDR3 in DNA: TGTGCCAGCACCGTAGGGGGGGCCGGAGAAAAACTGTTTTTT. It codes for CASTVGGAGEKLFF.

The CDR3 reads CASSFHGLAGTDTQYF. CDR3 DNA: TGCGCCAGCAGCTTCCATGGACTAGCGGGGACAGATACGCAGTATTTT. The rearrangement links TRBV5-1 to TRBJ2-3; 12 positions match TRBD2. The CDR3 covers 16 residues. Trimming removed 2 bases from V and 3 bases from J; junction bases left unmatched: 4. Germline-derived CDR1 and CDR2 are SGHRS and YFSETQ.

The chain uses TRBV5-8 and TRBJ1-1; D remains unclear. Germline CDR1 reads SGHTS; CDR2 reads YDEGEE. This CDR3 contains 14 residues. V lost 0 bases and J lost 3, with 9 bases in between. CDR3 sequence (DNA): TGTGCCAGCAGCTTGGGGCAGGCTTACACTGAAGCTTTCTTT. Residues: CASSLGQAYTEAFF.

The chain joins TRBV7-8 to TRBJ2-5; a weak D match, TRBD2 (6 bases). Germline assignment: CDR1 SGHVS and CDR2 FQNEAQ. The length of the CDR3 is 15 residues. The V gene lost 1 base and the J gene lost 5 bases, with 14 bases spanning the gap. The chain's CDR3 is CASSLDARGLETQYF. The DNA of the CDR3 is TGTGCCAGCAGCTTAGATGCGAGGGGACTCGAGACCCAGTACTTC.

V and J are TRBV6-5 and TRBJ1-6; no reliable D call. The V end lost 7 bases, the J end lost 9 bases, and 16 bases lay between the germline ends. Germline CDR1 is MNHEY and CDR2 is SVGAGI. CDR3 size: 14 residues. CDR3 amino acids: CASNAGQRRSPLHF. The CDR3 region has the DNA TGTGCCAGCAACGCCGGCCAAAGGCGTTCACCCCTCCACTTT.

V and J are TRBV28 and TRBJ2-5; possible D gene TRBD1, 6 bases. V lost 7 bases to trimming and J lost 9 bases, with 18 bases between them. Germline CDR1 and CDR2: MDHEN and SYDVKM. The CDR3 has 13 amino acids. CDR3 sequence (DNA): TGTGCCAGCACCACTACAGGGAAACCGGCCCAGTACTTC. Protein: CASTTTGKPAQYF.

The V call is TRBV30, the J call TRBJ1-5; D ambiguous. Looked up from germline, CDR1 is GTSNPN and CDR2 is SVGIG (reference sequence). The CDR3 is 14 amino acids. Trimming pared 5 bases from V and 0 bases from J, leaving 11 bases between. CDR3 in DNA: TGTGCCTGGTCGACTGGGAATAGCAATCAGCCCCAGCATTTT. Its protein is CAWSTGNSNQPQHF.

V and J are TRBV13 and TRBJ2-3; 8 bases line up with TRBD1. Germline loops: CDR1 PRHDT, CDR2 FYEKMQ (reference sequence). V lost 5 bases, J lost 4 bases, and 8 bases stayed unmatched. The CDR3 has 15 amino acids. CDR3 sequence: CASSMKQGGADTQYF. The CDR3 bases are TGTGCCAGCAGCATGAAACAGGGGGGCGCAGATACGCAGTATTTT.

The rearrangement uses TRBV28 and TRBJ1-4; D is ambiguous. Germline V gene lookup returns CDR1 MDHEN and CDR2 SYDVKM. Trimming left V 5 bases short and J 0 bases short, with 10 bases between. The CDR3 contains 15 residues. CDR3 sequence: CASSPLQTTNEKLFF. The CDR3 region has the DNA TGTGCCAGCAGTCCCCTACAGACAACTAATGAAAAACTGTTTTTT.

The rearrangement links TRBV2 to TRBJ2-5, with TRBD2 matching over 7 bases. CDR1 is SNHLY, CDR2 FYNNEI, per germline. The CDR3 is 14 amino acids. With 4 bases clipped from V and 5 bases from J, the junction kept 7 bases outside the gene matches. The CDR3 sequence is CASSGAAGFETQYF. In nucleotides, the CDR3 is TGTGCCAGCAGTGGAGCAGCGGGATTTGAGACCCAGTACTTC.

The J gene is TRBJ2-5, the V gene TRBV4-1, with D uncertain. There are 14 residues in the CDR3. Germline CDR1 MGHRA, CDR2 YSYEKL. V was clipped by 1 base and J by 2 bases, with 8 bases between them. The CDR3 sequence: CASSQVPRQETQYF. The CDR3 DNA reads TGCGCCAGCAGCCAAGTCCCCAGACAAGAGACCCAGTACTTC.

The chain uses TRBV18 and TRBJ2-7; D remains unclear. The germline V and J ends were trimmed by 4 bases and 1 base, with 11 bases remaining between them. The CDR3 runs 14 residues. Germline CDR1 and CDR2: KGHSH and LQKENI. CDR3 DNA: TGTGCCAGCTCACTCCAAGGGAATTCCTACGAGCAGTACTTC. This translates into CASSLQGNSYEQYF. Together with reference TRBV18 and TRBJ2-7, the CDR3 gives the full variable domain: NAGVMQNPRHLVRRRGQEARLRCSPMKGHSHVYWYRQLPEEGLKFMVYLQKENIIDESGMPKERFSAEFPKEGPSILRIQQVVRGDSAAYFCASSLQGNSYEQYFGPGTRLTVT.

The chain uses TRBV6-1 and TRBJ2-3; D not certain. CDR3 size: 14 residues. Germline V gene data show CDR1 as MNHNS and CDR2 as SASEGT. The germline V and J ends were trimmed by 10 bases and 0 bases, with 14 bases remaining between them. CDR3 sequence reads: CATLRMPSTDTQYF. DNA for the CDR3: TGTGCCACCCTCAGGATGCCTAGCACAGATACGCAGTATTTT.

The chain has TRBV7-9 and TRBJ2-7, with D maybe TRBD1 (5 bases). The germline V gene encodes CDR1 SEHNR and CDR2 FQNEAQ (reference sequence). CDR3 length: 12 amino acids. V was clipped by 4 bases and J by 6 bases, with 10 bases between them. Written as DNA, the CDR3 is TGTGCCAGCAGCTGGTCAGGGTCCGAGCAGTACTTC. This encodes CASSWSGSEQYF.

V and J are TRBV10-3 and TRBJ2-7, with D tentatively TRBD1 or TRBD2 (7 bases each). Trimming stripped 4 bases from V and 5 bases from J, with 15 bases between. Germline values: CDR1 ENHRY, CDR2 SYGVKD. The CDR3 has 14 amino acids. The CDR3, as DNA: TGTGCCATCAGTGCGGGGGGACAGTCCCACGAGCAGTACTTC. Its protein is CAISAGGQSHEQYF.

This chain connects TRBV5-4 to TRBJ2-1, with 8 bases fitting TRBD2. This CDR3 is 16 amino acids long. The V gene end was trimmed by 0 bases and the J gene end by 4 bases; junction bases not matched to a gene: 6. The V gene's germline CDR1 is SGHNT and CDR2 YYREEE (reference sequence). The CDR3 sequence: CASSLGGTRRYNEQFF. As DNA, the CDR3 is TGTGCCAGCAGCTTGGGGGGGACTAGAAGATACAATGAGCAGTTCTTC.

The rearrangement links TRBV2 to TRBJ1-2; D ambiguous. V lost 6 bases, J lost 8 bases, and 16 bases lay in between. Germline V gene data show CDR1 as SNHLY and CDR2 as FYNNEI. This CDR3 comprises 13 residues. Here the CDR3 reads CASSGDRDWGYTF. CDR3 in DNA: TGTGCCAGCAGCGGTGACCGAGATTGGGGCTACACCTTC.

A word on this clone: Additional DNA sequences in this sample encode the identical CDR3. The V call is TRBV6-5, the J call TRBJ1-5, with D unclear. Per the germline V gene, CDR1 is MNHEY and CDR2 is SVGAGI. The V gene lost 4 bases and the J gene lost 7 bases, with 14 bases spanning the gap. CDR3 length equals 14 residues. This chain's CDR3 is CASSSDRVGQPQHF. For the CDR3, the DNA is TGTGCCAGCAGTTCCGATAGGGTGGGACAGCCCCAGCATTTT.

The chain couples TRBV7-2 to TRBJ2-5; D not certain. Germline lookup yields CDR1 SGHTA and CDR2 FQGNSA. The length of the CDR3 is 12 residues. V was clipped by 5 bases and J by 1 base, with 5 bases between them. CDR3 loop: CASSRPQETQYF. CDR3 nucleotide sequence: TGTGCCAGCAGCCGGCCCCAAGAGACCCAGTACTTC. The full variable domain, its missing parts supplied by reference TRBV7-2 and TRBJ2-5, is GAGVSQSPSNKVTEKGKDVELRCDPISGHTALYWYRQSLGQGLEFLIYFQGNSAPDKSGLPSDRFSAERTGGSVSTLTIQRTQQEDSAVYLCASSRPQETQYFGPGTRLLVL.